This TCR beta chain stems from a study of T-cell memory formation after mild COVID-19. About the study: TCR clusters were largely donor specific.

In this sample, this clonotype turned up a few times. Its antigen is not known. Study findings and constraints: CD4+ contracting clones were mainly CM and EM; CD8+ ones, EMRA.

The CDR3 covers 14 residues. The J segment lost 5 bases and the V segment lost 0 bases, leaving 1 base of the junction unmatched. Per the germline V gene, CDR1 is KGHSY and CDR2 is FQNENV. TCR alpha and TCR beta cDNA libraries carrying sample barcodes and UMIs came from 5'RACE with constant-segment primers. MiXCR, run by TCRdb on the 5' RACE reads, gives a single entry per CDR3 protein. The data hold under 300,000 distinct CDR3 sequences, with 15% to 20% observed a single time. Sequenced: PBMCs or a T cell subset sorted from them (not recorded which). J is TRBJ1-5 and V is TRBV16; 7 nucleotides match TRBD1. The TCR originated in a man aged 18 to 29 who had mild COVID-19 (a few samples of this study predate the infection). Cell type and time point are not known. CDR3 region: CASSQSQGDQPQHF. The CDR3 bases are TGTGCCAGCAGCCAATCGCAGGGGGATCAGCCCCAGCATTTT.